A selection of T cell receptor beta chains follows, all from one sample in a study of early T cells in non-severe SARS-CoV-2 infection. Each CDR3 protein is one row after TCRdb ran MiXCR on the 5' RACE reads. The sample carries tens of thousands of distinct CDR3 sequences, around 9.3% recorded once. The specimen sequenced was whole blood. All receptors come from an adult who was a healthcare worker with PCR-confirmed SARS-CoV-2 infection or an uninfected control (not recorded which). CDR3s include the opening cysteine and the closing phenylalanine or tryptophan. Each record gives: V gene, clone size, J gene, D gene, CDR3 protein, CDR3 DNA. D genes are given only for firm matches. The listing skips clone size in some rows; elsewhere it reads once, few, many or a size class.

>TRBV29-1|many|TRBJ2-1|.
CSVVRRGSYNEQFF
TGCAGCGTTGTCCGAAGGGGCTCCTACAATGAGCAGTTCTTC
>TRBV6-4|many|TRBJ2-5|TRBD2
CASSPSLAGGWETQYF
TGTGCCAGCAGCCCCTCCCTGGCGGGAGGGTGGGAGACCCAGTACTTC
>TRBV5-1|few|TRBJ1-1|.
CASSLRHPTEAFF
TGCGCCAGCAGCTTGCGACATCCCACTGAAGCTTTCTTT
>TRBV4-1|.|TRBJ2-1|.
CASSRKTRGDEQFF
TGCGCCAGCAGCCGGAAAACTAGGGGTGATGAGCAGTTCTTC
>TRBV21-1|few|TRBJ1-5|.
CASSPLTGSGNQPQHF
TGTGCCAGCAGCCCTTTGACAGGGTCAGGCAATCAGCCCCAGCATTTT
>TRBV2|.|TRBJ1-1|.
CASREKQDMNTEAFF
TGTGCCAGCAGAGAGAAACAGGACATGAACACTGAAGCTTTCTTT
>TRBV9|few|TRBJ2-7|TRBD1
CASSASGTGAYEQYF
TGTGCCAGCAGCGCATCCGGGACAGGAGCCTACGAGCAGTACTTC
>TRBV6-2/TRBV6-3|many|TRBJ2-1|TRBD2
CASSFLAGGPFNEQFF
TGTGCCAGCAGTTTTCTAGCGGGAGGGCCGTTCAATGAGCAGTTCTTC
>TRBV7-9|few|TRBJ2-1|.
CASSLALLGQRYNEQFF
TGTGCCAGCAGCTTAGCCCTTCTTGGACAGCGGTACAATGAGCAGTTCTTC
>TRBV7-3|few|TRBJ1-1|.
CASSSGPNTEAFF
TGTGCCAGCAGCTCGGGACCGAACACTGAAGCTTTCTTT
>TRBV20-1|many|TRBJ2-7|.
CSARDWYEQYF
TGCAGTGCTAGAGATTGGTACGAGCAGTACTTC
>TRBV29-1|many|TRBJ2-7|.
CSIRPAGTYEQYF
TGCAGCATTCGTCCGGCAGGGACCTACGAGCAGTACTTC
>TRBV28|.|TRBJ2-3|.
CASSLFSDTQYF
TGTGCCAGCAGTTTGTTCTCAGATACGCAGTATTTT
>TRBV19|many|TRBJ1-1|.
CASSITSIAEAFF
TGTGCCAGTAGTATAACGTCTATCGCTGAAGCTTTCTTT
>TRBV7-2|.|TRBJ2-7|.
CASSMTGAGSDEQYF
TGTGCCAGCAGCATGACAGGAGCGGGATCGGATGAGCAGTACTTC
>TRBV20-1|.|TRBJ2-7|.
CSASRAENTYGEQYF
TGCAGTGCTAGTCGGGCAGAGAATACCTACGGGGAGCAGTACTTC